This T cell receptor beta chain was recovered during a study of Ad26.COV2.S vaccination and SARS-CoV-2 variants. Study-level background: The donor belonged to the COV1001 Ad26.COV2.S trial arm.

Measured with immunoSEQ multiplex PCR; TCRdb has only the in-frame clones, and not every one. The sample consists of hundreds of thousands of clones, 88% of them appearing once. The CDR3 runs 15 residues. J was trimmed by 4 bases and V by 5 bases; bases with no gene match: 7. The germline V gene has CDR1 SEHNR and CDR2 FQNEAQ (reference sequence). Details on this clone: Its antigen is not known.

General study points: Overall T cell responses may have been underestimated by the analyses of TCR breadth and depth. For non-spike TCRs, breadth in vaccine recipients resembled that in placebo recipients.

Treatment meaning: about 20 received Ad26.COV2.S at low or high dose, single or two shots; 5 received placebo; per-sample allocation not given. The investigators took samples on day 63 after the first vaccine or placebo injection. An adult aged 18-55 years in Boston served as the donor. This sequence joins TRBV7-9 and TRBJ1-1, with TRBD1 identical over 10 bases. The source was peripheral blood, collected in a trial of Ad26.COV2.S vaccine versus placebo. The sequence was collected from a person between 18 and 59 years old who received the Ad26.COV2.S COVID-19 vaccine or a placebo. CDR3 amino acids: CASSQPGQGSTEAFF. The CDR3 region has the DNA TGTGCCAGCAGCCAGCCGGGACAGGGGAGCACTGAAGCTTTCTTT.